At least ten counts were recorded for the clone carrying this T cell receptor beta chain. The data stem from a study of human T cells and chemical hapten exposure. Turning to the study itself: The sensitizer, 2% DPC, was used on 2 cm by 2 cm of upper inner arm skin.

Time point given: pre-sensitization, week 0. Stated treatment: therapeutic diphenylcyclopropenone sensitization with weekly scalp DPC. The V gene end was trimmed by 5 bases and the J gene end by 1 base; junction bases not matched to a gene: 3. CDR1 and CDR2 from the germline V gene are DFQATT and SNEGSKA (reference sequence). The length of the CDR3 is 13 residues. TCRdb independently ran MiXCR on the RACE reads; one entry per CDR3 protein. The table includes 95,000 to 150,000 distinct CDR3 sequences, roughly 14% detected once. The sequence came from a woman aged 18-35 years with alopecia areata. Some clones in this sample may be carry-over from other donors' samples. The V gene is TRBV20-1, the J gene TRBJ2-3; 7 bases agree with TRBD2. The sample consisted of whole blood, taken in connection with sensitization to the hapten diphenylcyclopropenone (DPC). CDR3 region: CSAGAGGTDTQYF. The CDR3 DNA is TGCAGTGCTGGGGCGGGGGGCACAGATACGCAGTATTTT.